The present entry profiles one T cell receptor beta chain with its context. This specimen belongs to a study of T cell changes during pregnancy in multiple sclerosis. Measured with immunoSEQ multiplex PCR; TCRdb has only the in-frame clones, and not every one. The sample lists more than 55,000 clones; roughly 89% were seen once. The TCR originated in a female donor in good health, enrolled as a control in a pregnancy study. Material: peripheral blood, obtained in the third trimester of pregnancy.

The CDR3 DNA is TGCGCCAGCAGCCTGAAAGACGGGGATGGCTACACCTTC. Protein product: CASSLKDGDGYTF. The chain combines TRBV5-1 with TRBJ1-2; D gene uncertain. Germline assignment: CDR1 SGHRS and CDR2 YFSETQ. The V end was cut by 4 bases, the J end by 6 bases, with 13 bases between. The CDR3 runs 13 residues.